The rows below give T cell receptor beta chains drawn from one sample of a study of T cells in Graves' hyperthyroidism and ophthalmopathy. TCRdb processed the multiplex PCR reads anew with MiXCR; each CDR3 protein has one entry. The sample yields approximately 600,000 distinct CDR3 sequences, roughly 14% seen once. The material sequenced was blood. These receptor sequences come from a woman aged 40 to 49 with Graves' ophthalmopathy. CDR3s include the opening cysteine and the closing phenylalanine or tryptophan. The D gene is left open where the match is weak. The size field is filled for only some rows; it gives once, few, many or a size class.

abundance: many; len: 13; d_gene: NA; j_gene: TRBJ1-1; v_gene: TRBV6-2/TRBV6-3; CDR3nt: TGTGCCAGCAAGGGACTCACGAACACTGAAGCTTTCTTT; CDR3aa: CASKGLTNTEAFF
abundance: few; len: 16; d_gene: NA; j_gene: TRBJ2-2; v_gene: TRBV19; CDR3nt: TGTGCCAGTAGTATAAGGGTGAGGAGGAACACCGGGGAGCTGTTTTTT; CDR3aa: CASSIRVRRNTGELFF
abundance: NA; len: 15; d_gene: NA; j_gene: TRBJ1-2; v_gene: TRBV12-3/TRBV12-4; CDR3nt: TGTGCCAGCAGCCCGGGGACCACATCGGCGTATGGCTACACCTTC; CDR3aa: CASSPGTTSAYGYTF
abundance: many; len: 14; d_gene: TRBD2; j_gene: TRBJ2-5; v_gene: TRBV6-1; CDR3nt: TGTGCCACCATTCCCGGGACTATCGGGGAGACCCAGTACTTC; CDR3aa: CATIPGTIGETQYF
abundance: many; len: 12; d_gene: NA; j_gene: TRBJ2-5; v_gene: TRBV7-9; CDR3nt: TGTGCCAGCAGCTTAACACAGGGGACCCAGTACTTC; CDR3aa: CASSLTQGTQYF
abundance: NA; len: 15; d_gene: TRBD2; j_gene: TRBJ2-7; v_gene: TRBV6-2/TRBV6-3; CDR3nt: TGTGCCAGCAGAACGGGACTAGCGGGATTCTACGAGCAGTACTTC; CDR3aa: CASRTGLAGFYEQYF
abundance: many; len: 17; d_gene: NA; j_gene: TRBJ2-2; v_gene: TRBV27; CDR3nt: TGTGCCAGCAGTTTTTCTTCGAGGGGACAACGCACCGGGGAGCTGTTTTTT; CDR3aa: CASSFSSRGQRTGELFF
abundance: NA; len: 14; d_gene: NA; j_gene: TRBJ2-2; v_gene: TRBV28; CDR3nt: TGTGCCAGCAGCTTAACCGGGCCCACCGGGGAGCTGTTTTTT; CDR3aa: CASSLTGPTGELFF
abundance: many; len: 14; d_gene: NA; j_gene: TRBJ2-5; v_gene: TRBV12-3/TRBV12-4; CDR3nt: TGTGCCAGCAGTGTCGGACCCGGTCGCGCGACCCAGTACTTC; CDR3aa: CASSVGPGRATQYF
abundance: many; len: 13; d_gene: NA; j_gene: TRBJ1-5; v_gene: TRBV30; CDR3nt: TGTGCCTGGACCGACGGAAGCAATCAGCCCCAGCATTTT; CDR3aa: CAWTDGSNQPQHF
abundance: NA; len: 12; d_gene: NA; j_gene: TRBJ2-7; v_gene: TRBV29-1; CDR3nt: TGCAGCGTGGCCCCCAGGTGGGACGAGCAGTACTTC; CDR3aa: CSVAPRWDEQYF
abundance: many; len: 15; d_gene: TRBD1; j_gene: TRBJ2-2; v_gene: TRBV5-8; CDR3nt: TGTGCCAGCAGCTTGACAGGGGGCTTGCCCGGGGAGCTGTTTTTT; CDR3aa: CASSLTGGLPGELFF
abundance: many; len: 13; d_gene: NA; j_gene: TRBJ1-1; v_gene: TRBV30; CDR3nt: TGTGCCTGGAGTGTGTCCGTAAACACTGAAGCTTTCTTT; CDR3aa: CAWSVSVNTEAFF
abundance: many; len: 13; d_gene: TRBD1; j_gene: TRBJ1-2; v_gene: TRBV2; CDR3nt: TGTGCCAGCAGGAATCAGGGGGACTATGGCTACACCTTC; CDR3aa: CASRNQGDYGYTF
abundance: many; len: 13; d_gene: TRBD2; j_gene: TRBJ2-4; v_gene: TRBV6-2/TRBV6-3; CDR3nt: TGTGCCAGCGGGAGCGGGAGGCGGAACATTCAGTACTTC; CDR3aa: CASGSGRRNIQYF
abundance: few; len: 15; d_gene: TRBD1; j_gene: TRBJ2-5; v_gene: TRBV5-6; CDR3nt: TGTGCCAGCAGCTTGTGGGACAGGGGGCGAAAGACCCAGTACTTC; CDR3aa: CASSLWDRGRKTQYF
abundance: many; len: 15; d_gene: NA; j_gene: TRBJ1-2; v_gene: TRBV28; CDR3nt: TGTGCCAGCAGTTTCGAGACAGGTTTAAACTATGGCTACACCTTC; CDR3aa: CASSFETGLNYGYTF
abundance: NA; len: 13; d_gene: NA; j_gene: TRBJ1-6; v_gene: TRBV28; CDR3nt: TGTGCCAGCAGTTTATCGAGGGACTCACCCCTCCACTTT; CDR3aa: CASSLSRDSPLHF
abundance: many; len: 15; d_gene: TRBD2; j_gene: TRBJ2-1; v_gene: TRBV19; CDR3nt: TGTGCCAGTAGTCGCGGGGGGGGACTAGCGGACGAGCAGTTCTTC; CDR3aa: CASSRGGGLADEQFF
abundance: once; len: 14; d_gene: TRBD1; j_gene: TRBJ1-2; v_gene: TRBV30; CDR3nt: TGTGCCTGGAGTGTACAGACAGGGAGAGGTGGCTACACCTTC; CDR3aa: CAWSVQTGRGGYTF
abundance: many; len: 13; d_gene: NA; j_gene: TRBJ1-1; v_gene: TRBV29-1; CDR3nt: TGCAGCGTTTTCCTGAGTAGGAACACTGAAGCTTTCTTT; CDR3aa: CSVFLSRNTEAFF
abundance: many; len: 14; d_gene: TRBD1; j_gene: TRBJ1-2; v_gene: TRBV10-3; CDR3nt: TGTGCCATGACAAAGGGGGCAGGGAGCTATGGCTACACCTTC; CDR3aa: CAMTKGAGSYGYTF
abundance: few; len: 15; d_gene: NA; j_gene: TRBJ2-4; v_gene: TRBV7-9; CDR3nt: TGTGCCAGCAGCTCTGGGAGTAAAGCCAAAAACATTCAGTACTTC; CDR3aa: CASSSGSKAKNIQYF
abundance: many; len: 13; d_gene: NA; j_gene: TRBJ2-5; v_gene: TRBV11-2; CDR3nt: TGTGCCAGCAGCTTAGCGTGGCAGGGGACCCAGTACTTC; CDR3aa: CASSLAWQGTQYF
abundance: NA; len: 16; d_gene: TRBD2; j_gene: TRBJ2-7; v_gene: TRBV6-5; CDR3nt: TGTGCCAGCAGTTACCTTGGGACTAGCAAACCGTACGAGCAGTACTTC; CDR3aa: CASSYLGTSKPYEQYF
abundance: few; len: 12; d_gene: NA; j_gene: TRBJ1-2; v_gene: TRBV12-3/TRBV12-4; CDR3nt: TGTGCCAGCAGTTTAGGGCCCTATGGCCACACCTTC; CDR3aa: CASSLGPYGHTF
abundance: few; len: 16; d_gene: TRBD1; j_gene: TRBJ2-7; v_gene: TRBV29-1; CDR3nt: TGCAGCGTTGAAGCGAGGAACAGGGGCCTCTCCTACGAGCAGTACTTC; CDR3aa: CSVEARNRGLSYEQYF